Presented here are 32 T cell receptor beta chains from one specimen sequenced in a study of Graves' ophthalmopathy and Graves' hyperthyroidism. For repertoire sequencing, the TCR beta CDR3 regions were amplified from RNA transcripts. The library came from an HTBI-primed first-round RT-PCR and a second-round multiplex PCR. One entry per CDR3 protein results from TCRdb running MiXCR on the multiplex PCR reads. This table has over a million distinct CDR3 sequences, around a third appearing once. The specimen was peripheral blood or thyroid tissue (not recorded which). Receptors were obtained from an adult man with Graves' hyperthyroidism.

V gene TRBV10-3 combines with J gene TRBJ1-2; tentative D call: TRBD1 (6 bases). This CDR3 region has 19 residues. V dropped 2 bases and J dropped 7 bases, with 29 bases sitting between them. Per germline, CDR1 ENHRY and CDR2 SYGVKD. The CDR3 DNA reads TGTGCCATCAGTGAGATCAGGGGCGAACACCGGGGAGCTGTTTTTGGCTACACCTTC. Translation: CAISEIRGEHRGAVFGYTF.

With regard to this clonotype: Just one base apart from a much larger clone, this may be a read error. The genes are TRBV4-3 and TRBJ2-5; 7 bases are shared with TRBD2. The CDR3 runs to 16 residues. Germline V gene lookup returns CDR1 LGHNA and CDR2 YSLEER. The CDR3 loop reads CASSQDMASGQESQYF. CDR3 coding DNA: TGCGCCAGCAGCCAAGATATGGCTAGCGGACAAGAGTCCCAGTACTTC.

V gene TRBV2 combines with J gene TRBJ2-5, with TRBD1 matching over 8 bases. V gave up 7 bases and J gave up 9 bases; unmatched junction bases: 16. From germline, CDR1 is SNHLY and CDR2 FYNNEI. There are 15 residues in the CDR3. Here the CDR3 DNA reads TGTGCCAGCACCGGACAGGGTGGGGTAAATCAGCCCCAGTACTTC. It encodes CASTGQGGVNQPQYF.

In DNA form, the CDR3 reads TGCAGCGTTGCCGGGCGGGAGGGGCTTTCGGGGGAGCTGTTTTTT. This codes for CSVAGREGLSGELFF. The chain recombines TRBV29-1 with TRBJ2-2; the match to TRBD2 covers 9 bases. The germline V gene has CDR1 SQVTM and CDR2 ANQGSEA. This CDR3 is built from 15 residues. Losses at the gene ends were 4 bases for V and 8 bases for J; bases not matched to a gene: 11.

The chain has TRBV9 and TRBJ1-1, with TRBD1 identical over 9 bases. Germline-derived CDR1 and CDR2 are SGDLS and YYNGEE. V trimming: 5 bases; J trimming: 5 bases; junction bases outside the gene matches: 16. CDR3 size: 17 residues. The CDR3 coding sequence is TGTGCCAGCAGTTTGCTTATCGGACGACAGGGGGTAACTGAAGCTTTCTTT. Protein sequence: CASSLLIGRQGVTEAFF.

To note about this clonotype: With a much larger clone just one base away, this may be a read error. The conserved phenylalanine or tryptophan normally closing the CDR3 is absent here, so this likely arose from a read error. The limits of the CDR3 on the DNA are not certain, so only TCRdb's listed CDR3 is given. The chain carries TRBV5-4 and TRBJ2-5; the table's TRBD1 call for D was not verified on the DNA. The CDR3 has 11 residues if both end residues are counted. The V gene's germline CDR1 is SGHNT and CDR2 YYREEE (reference sequence). The CDR3 sequence is CASSSGDRPVS.

The V call is TRBV9, the J call TRBJ2-6; no firm D call. V was clipped by 2 bases and J by 2 bases, with 8 bases between them. CDR3 length equals 15 residues. Germline CDR1 and CDR2: SGDLS and YYNGEE. The CDR3 coding sequence is TGTGCCAGCAGCGTCAACAGAGCTGGGGCCAACGTCCTGACTTTC. Translation gives CASSVNRAGANVLTF.

The chain has TRBV29-1 and TRBJ1-1; the match to TRBD1 covers 8 bases. The CDR3 is 14 amino acids. Trimming took 6 bases from V and 4 from J; bases not matched to a gene: 10. The germline V gene encodes CDR1 SQVTM and CDR2 ANQGSEA. The chain's CDR3 is CSVYTGGKGTEAFF. CDR3 nucleotide sequence: TGCAGCGTCTATACAGGGGGTAAAGGCACTGAAGCTTTCTTT.

The rearrangement joins TRBV29-1 to TRBJ2-5, with TRBD1 matching over 7 bases. The J segment lost 4 bases and the V segment lost 5 bases, leaving 10 bases of the junction unmatched. CDR1 and CDR2 from the germline V gene are SQVTM and ANQGSEA. CDR3 size: 14 residues. CDR3 in amino acids: CSVSPRQGSETQYF. In DNA, the CDR3 is TGCAGCGTTTCCCCCCGACAGGGTTCAGAGACCCAGTACTTC. Looking up the rest from reference TRBV29-1 and TRBJ2-5 gives the full variable domain: SAVISQKPSRDICQRGTSLTIQCQVDSQVTMMFWYRQQPGQSLTLIATANQGSEATYESGFVIDKFPISRPNLTFSTLTVSNMSPEDSSIYLCSVSPRQGSETQYFGPGTRLLVL.

Concerning this clonotype itself: A single base separates this from a much larger clone, so it may be a read error. The chain is built from TRBV29-1 and TRBJ2-7; D assignment may be TRBD1 or TRBD2 (5 bases each). Germline CDR1 SQVTM, CDR2 ANQGSEA. CDR3 length: 17 residues. CDR3 DNA: TGCAGCGTTACGTGGGATGGACGGGGCAACCTCTCCTCCGAGCAGTACTTC. Translation: CSVTWDGRGNLSSEQYF.

The rearrangement joins TRBV11-2 to TRBJ1-1; D may be TRBD1 (6 bases). V was cut by 8 bases and J by 6 bases, with 13 bases left in between. CDR1 and CDR2 from the germline V gene are SGHAT and FQNNGV. The CDR3 spans 12 residues. The CDR3 sequence: CASGGGGPEAFF. For the CDR3, the DNA is TGTGCCAGCGGAGGCGGGGGCCCTGAAGCTTTCTTT.

This clonotype has ten or more counts. The rearrangement joins TRBV19 to TRBJ2-1, with D possibly called TRBD1 or TRBD2 (5 bases each). Germline-derived CDR1 and CDR2 are LNHDA and SQIVND (reference sequence). Trimming shortened V by 1 base and J by 4 bases, and 5 bases separated the two germline ends. This CDR3 comprises 13 residues. The CDR3 nucleotides are TGTGCCAGTAGTATAGGGGGGTACAATGAGCAGTTCTTC. Translating gives CASSIGGYNEQFF. Looking up the rest from reference TRBV19 and TRBJ2-1 gives the full variable domain: DGGITQSPKYLFRKEGQNVTLSCEQNLNHDAMYWYRQDPGQGLRLIYYSQIVNDFQKGDIAEGYSVSREKKESFPLTVTSAQKNPTAFYLCASSIGGYNEQFFGPGTRLTVL.

V gene TRBV29-1 combines with J gene TRBJ1-2; D unresolved. The CDR3 totals 12 residues. Germline V CDR1 and CDR2: SQVTM, ANQGSEA. The ends were cut back, 3 bases at V and 7 bases at J, with 12 bases in the middle. The DNA of the CDR3 is TGCAGCGTTGAGGCCCCGAAGTTTGGCTACACCTTC. Translated, it gives CSVEAPKFGYTF.

The rearrangement uses TRBV7-2 and TRBJ2-7, with 14 nucleotides matching TRBD2. V lost 4 bases to trimming and J lost 3 bases; unmatched junction nucleotides: 8. In germline, CDR1 is SGHTA, CDR2 FQGNSA. This CDR3 comprises 17 residues. CDR3 in amino acids: CASSYNLGTSGSYEQYF. CDR3 coding DNA: TGTGCCAGCAGCTACAACCTCGGGACTAGCGGGAGCTACGAGCAGTACTTC.

The V and J genes are TRBV5-1 and TRBJ2-6, with D maybe TRBD2 (7 bases). The CDR3 has 17 residues. Germline lookup yields CDR1 SGHRS and CDR2 YFSETQ. Trimming took off 1 base at V and 4 bases at J, with 15 bases between the two ends. The CDR3 loop reads CASSLSAGAQGANVLTF. The CDR3 region has the DNA TGCGCCAGCAGCTTGTCGGCGGGGGCGCAGGGGGCCAACGTCCTGACTTTC.

The rearrangement links TRBV7-9 to TRBJ1-6; 7 bases match TRBD1. This CDR3 contains 16 residues. V dropped 5 bases and J dropped 0; count of bases not matched to a gene: 4. The germline CDR1 and CDR2 sequences are SEHNR and FQNEAQ (reference sequence). The CDR3, as DNA: TGTGCCAGCAGCCAGGGACAGAACTCCTATAATTCACCCCTCCACTTT. Its protein product is CASSQGQNSYNSPLHF.

The DNA of the CDR3 is TGTGCCAGCAGCTTAATCCCGGTCATGAACACTGAAGCTTTCTTT. Its translation is CASSLIPVMNTEAFF. The chain couples TRBV11-2 to TRBJ1-1; the D is unclear. CDR3 length: 15 residues. The germline CDR1 and CDR2 sequences are SGHAT and FQNNGV. Trimming stripped 2 bases from V and 0 bases from J, with 10 bases between.

The genes are TRBV29-1 and TRBJ2-3, with 7 bases fitting TRBD2. Germline CDR1 and CDR2: SQVTM and ANQGSEA. The CDR3 has 13 residues. Losses at the gene ends were 6 bases for V and 1 base for J; bases not matched to a gene: 4. DNA of the CDR3: TGCAGCGTCGGGCTAGCGGGCACAGATACGCAGTATTTT. As protein: CSVGLAGTDTQYF.

This clonotype has just a few counts. The V gene is TRBV7-9, the J gene TRBJ1-1; D ambiguous. The CDR3 runs 14 residues. The germline CDR1 and CDR2 sequences are SEHNR and FQNEAQ (reference sequence). Trimming removed 1 base from V and 4 bases from J, with 10 bases in between. The CDR3 bases are TGTGCCAGCAGCTTAGTAGGGCGGCTCACTGAAGCTTTCTTT. This gives the protein CASSLVGRLTEAFF.

Many counts were recorded for this clonotype. The rearrangement links TRBV9 to TRBJ1-2; unclear D gene. Per the germline V gene, CDR1 is SGDLS and CDR2 is YYNGEE. Trimming shortened V by 4 bases and J by 6 bases, and 13 bases separated the two germline ends. The CDR3 spans 13 residues. DNA for the CDR3: TGTGCCAGCAGCCCTGGGAATGAGAATGGCTACACCTTC. As protein: CASSPGNENGYTF.

The sample holds many counts of this clonotype. This chain connects TRBV29-1 to TRBJ2-5; 9 bases are a match to TRBD2. CDR3 length: 16 amino acids. V gave up 5 bases and J gave up 2 bases; unmatched junction bases: 12. Germline V gene lookup returns CDR1 SQVTM and CDR2 ANQGSEA. The CDR3 sequence is CSVRGVAGEIQETQYF. The CDR3 DNA follows: TGCAGCGTTCGAGGGGTAGCGGGGGAGATTCAAGAGACCCAGTACTTC.

This clonotype was recorded many times. The chain employs TRBV12-3 or TRBV12-4 and TRBJ2-5, with 7 bases lining up with TRBD2. V shed 4 bases, J shed 2 bases, and the junction held 4 bases outside the gene matches. The CDR3 runs to 14 residues. CDR3 residues: CASSYWGLQETQYF. Here the CDR3 DNA reads TGTGCCAGCAGTTACTGGGGACTACAAGAGACCCAGTACTTC.

The chain is built from TRBV2 and TRBJ2-5; the D gene is possibly TRBD2 (6 bases). Trimming took off 6 bases at V and 5 bases at J, with 10 bases between the two ends. This CDR3 is 12 amino acids long. Germline values: CDR1 SNHLY, CDR2 FYNNEI. CDR3 coding DNA: TGTGCCAGCAGAGCGCGGGGTGAGACCCAGTACTTC. Residues: CASRARGETQYF. Filled out from reference TRBV2 and TRBJ2-5, the complete variable domain reads EPEVTQTPSHQVTQMGQEVILRCVPISNHLYFYWYRQILGQKVEFLVSFYNNEISEKSEIFDDQFSVERPDGSNFTLKIRSTKLEDSAMYFCASRARGETQYFGPGTRLLVL.

This clonotype was counted many times. V usage is TRBV6-5 and J usage is TRBJ1-2; D is perhaps TRBD1 (5 bases). The CDR3 is 12 amino acids. V lost 5 bases and J 5 bases, leaving 9 bases between the germline ends. CDR1 is MNHEY, CDR2 SVGAGI, per germline. CDR3 sequence reads: CASSGGTYGYTF. The CDR3 DNA reads TGTGCCAGCAGTGGTGGGACGTATGGCTACACCTTC.

The table lists this clonotype with many counts. The chain couples TRBV9 to TRBJ1-4; D call uncertain. The ends were cut back, 0 bases at V and 5 bases at J, with 5 bases in the middle. The CDR3 sequence is 13 residues long. Per germline, CDR1 SGDLS and CDR2 YYNGEE. CDR3 DNA: TGTGCCAGCAGCGTAGGACCCAATGAAAAACTGTTTTTT. It specifies CASSVGPNEKLFF.

This clonotype was observed a handful of times. Relative to the germline gene, one junction end is altered; a read error may explain this. CDR3 residues: CASSPGRRTEALF. The CDR3 nucleotides are TGTGCCAGCAGCCCTGGAAGGCGGACTGAAGCTCTCTTT. The chain has TRBV7-9 and TRBJ1-1, with D unclear. In germline, CDR1 is SEHNR, CDR2 FQNEAQ (reference sequence). The CDR3 loop spans 13 amino acids.

With regard to this clonotype: A read error may explain this, as a much larger clone is one base away. This rearrangement joins TRBV7-9 to TRBJ1-1, with D possibly being TRBD1 (5 bases). Trimming removed 3 bases at V and 0 bases at J, with 8 bases between. The CDR3 loop spans 14 amino acids. Germline V lookup: CDR1 SEHNR, CDR2 FQNEAQ (reference sequence). CDR3 residues: CASSFLGLNTEAFF. The CDR3 DNA sequence: TGTGCCAGCAGCTTTCTGGGGCTGAACACTGAAGCTTTCTTT.

This clonotype was seen ten or more times. The V gene is TRBV10-3, the J gene TRBJ2-7, with a tentative D call TRBD2 (5 bases). V gave up 4 bases and J gave up 4 bases, with 14 bases separating them. Germline V gene sequence: CDR1 ENHRY, CDR2 SYGVKD. The CDR3 runs to 14 residues. For the CDR3, the DNA is TGTGCCATCAGTGCGTCCCGGGAAGAATACGAGCAGTACTTC. It is translated as CAISASREEYEQYF.

Concerning this clonotype: A much larger clone differs by one base, so this may be a read error. The rearrangement links TRBV20-1 to TRBJ2-7; 8 bases line up with TRBD2. The CDR3 sequence is 15 residues long. CDR1 is DFQATT and CDR2 is SNEGSKA in the germline V gene (reference sequence). V shed 0 bases, J shed 3 bases, and the junction held 7 bases outside the gene matches. The CDR3 region is CSARERLARLYEQYF. The CDR3 DNA reads as TGCAGTGCTAGAGAAAGACTAGCGAGACTCTACGAGCAGTACTTC.

Ten or more counts support this clonotype. In DNA form, the CDR3 reads TGCAGTGCTAGAGAGGCAGGTAGGGCACCTGAAGCTTTCTTT. It yields the protein CSAREAGRAPEAFF. The chain carries TRBV20-1 and TRBJ1-1; D unresolved. The germline V and J ends were trimmed by 0 bases and 6 bases, with 14 bases remaining between them. Germline CDR1 reads DFQATT; CDR2 reads SNEGSKA (reference sequence). This CDR3 comprises 14 residues.

The CDR3 sequence: CAISLGQIYEQYF. In DNA form, the CDR3 reads TGTGCCATCAGCCTCGGACAGATCTACGAGCAGTACTTC. This chain connects TRBV10-3 to TRBJ2-7, with D maybe TRBD1 (6 bases). The germline V gene encodes CDR1 ENHRY and CDR2 SYGVKD. The V end was cut by 6 bases, the J end by 3 bases, with 12 bases between. The CDR3 covers 13 residues.

As for this clonotype: Germline and junction disagree at one end, which may indicate a read error. This chain joins TRBV10-2 and TRBJ2-7; 9 nucleotides match TRBD2. This CDR3 comprises 15 residues. Germline V gene sequence: CDR1 WSHSY, CDR2 SAAADI. The CDR3 here is CASSYRRGGSYEQYF. The DNA of the CDR3 is TGTGCCAGCAGTTACCGGCGGGGGGGATCCTACGAGCAGTACTTC.